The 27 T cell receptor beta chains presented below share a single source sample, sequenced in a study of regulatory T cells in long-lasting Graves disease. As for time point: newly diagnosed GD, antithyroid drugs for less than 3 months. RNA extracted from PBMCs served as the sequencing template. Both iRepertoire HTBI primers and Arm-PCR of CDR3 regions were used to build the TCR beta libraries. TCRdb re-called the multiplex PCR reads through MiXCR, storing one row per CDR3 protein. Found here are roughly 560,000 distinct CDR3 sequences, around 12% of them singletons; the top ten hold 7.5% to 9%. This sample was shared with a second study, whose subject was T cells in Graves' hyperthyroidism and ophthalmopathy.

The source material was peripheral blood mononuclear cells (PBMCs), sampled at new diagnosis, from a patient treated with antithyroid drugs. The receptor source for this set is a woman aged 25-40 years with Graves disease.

The CDR3 spells CASSEAYSGGDPYEQYF. Written as DNA, the CDR3 is TGTGCCAGCAGTGAAGCGTATTCAGGGGGCGATCCCTACGAGCAGTACTTC. The chain links TRBV6-1 to TRBJ2-7, with 8 positions matching TRBD1. In germline, CDR1 is MNHNS, CDR2 SASEGT. Trimming at V came to 0 bases and at J to 2 bases, leaving 9 bases not matched to a gene. The CDR3 spans 17 residues.

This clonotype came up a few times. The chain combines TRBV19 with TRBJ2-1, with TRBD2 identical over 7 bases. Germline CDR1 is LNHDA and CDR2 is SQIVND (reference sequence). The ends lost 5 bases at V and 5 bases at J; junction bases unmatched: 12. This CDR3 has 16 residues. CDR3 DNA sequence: TGTGCCAGTAGTTGGTCTGGCGGGAGAAACCACAATGAGCAGTTCTTC. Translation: CASSWSGGRNHNEQFF. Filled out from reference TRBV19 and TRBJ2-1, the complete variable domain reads DGGITQSPKYLFRKEGQNVTLSCEQNLNHDAMYWYRQDPGQGLRLIYYSQIVNDFQKGDIAEGYSVSREKKESFPLTVTSAQKNPTAFYLCASSWSGGRNHNEQFFGPGTRLTVL.

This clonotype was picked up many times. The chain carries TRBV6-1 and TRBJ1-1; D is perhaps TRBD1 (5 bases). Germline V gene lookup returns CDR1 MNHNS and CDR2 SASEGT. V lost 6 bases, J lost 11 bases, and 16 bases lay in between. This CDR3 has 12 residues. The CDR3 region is CASRGQLVRAFF. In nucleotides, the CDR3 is TGTGCCAGCAGGGGGCAGTTGGTCCGGGCTTTCTTT.

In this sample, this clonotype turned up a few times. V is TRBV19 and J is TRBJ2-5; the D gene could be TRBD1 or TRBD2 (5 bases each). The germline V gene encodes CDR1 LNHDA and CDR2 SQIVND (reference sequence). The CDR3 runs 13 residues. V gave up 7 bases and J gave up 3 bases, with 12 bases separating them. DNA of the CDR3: TGTGCCAGTAAGAGGGACGGTAAAGAGACCCAGTACTTC. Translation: CASKRDGKETQYF.

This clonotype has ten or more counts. In nucleotides, the CDR3 is TGTGCCAGCAGCCCGGGGGACAGGGGGCCCCAAGAGACCCAGTACTTC. Amino acid sequence: CASSPGDRGPQETQYF. This sequence joins TRBV11-2 and TRBJ2-5, with TRBD1 matching 12 bases. V lost 5 bases and J lost 1; bases outside the gene matches: 5. Germline CDR1 is SGHAT and CDR2 is FQNNGV. CDR3 length: 16 amino acids.

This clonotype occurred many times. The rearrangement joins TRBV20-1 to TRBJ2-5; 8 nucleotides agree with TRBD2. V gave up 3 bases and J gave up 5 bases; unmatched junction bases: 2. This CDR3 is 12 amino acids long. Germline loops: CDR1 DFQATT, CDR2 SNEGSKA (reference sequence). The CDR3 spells CSASPGGETQYF. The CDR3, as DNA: TGCAGTGCTAGTCCGGGGGGGGAGACCCAGTACTTC.

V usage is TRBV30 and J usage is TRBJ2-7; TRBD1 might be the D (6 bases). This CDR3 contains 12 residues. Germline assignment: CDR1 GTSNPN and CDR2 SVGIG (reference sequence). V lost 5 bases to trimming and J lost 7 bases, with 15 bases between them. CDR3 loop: CAWETGSEEQYF. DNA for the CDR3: TGTGCCTGGGAGACAGGATCAGAAGAGCAGTACTTC. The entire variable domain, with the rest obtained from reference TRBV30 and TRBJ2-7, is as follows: SQTIHQWPATLVQPVGSPLSLECTVEGTSNPNLYWYRQAAGRGLQLLFYSVGIGQISSEVPQNLSASRPQDRQFILSSKKLLLSDSGFYLCAWETGSEEQYFGPGTRLTVT.

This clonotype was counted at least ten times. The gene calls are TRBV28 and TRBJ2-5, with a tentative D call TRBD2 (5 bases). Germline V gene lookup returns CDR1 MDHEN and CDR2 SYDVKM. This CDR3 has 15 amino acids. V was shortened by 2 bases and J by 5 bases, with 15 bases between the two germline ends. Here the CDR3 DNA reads TGTGCCAGCAGTTTACAGGAGGAAAAGGAGGAGACCCAGTACTTC. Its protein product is CASSLQEEKEETQYF.

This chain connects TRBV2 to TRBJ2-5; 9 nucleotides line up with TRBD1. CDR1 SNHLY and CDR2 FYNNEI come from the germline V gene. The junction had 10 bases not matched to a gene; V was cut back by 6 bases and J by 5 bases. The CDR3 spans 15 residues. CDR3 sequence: CASSLGTGQRETQYF. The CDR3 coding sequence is TGTGCCAGCAGCCTGGGGACAGGGCAGAGGGAGACCCAGTACTTC.

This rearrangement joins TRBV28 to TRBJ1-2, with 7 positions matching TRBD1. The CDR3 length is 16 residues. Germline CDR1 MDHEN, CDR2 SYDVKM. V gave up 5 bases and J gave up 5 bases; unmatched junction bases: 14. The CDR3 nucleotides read TGTGCCAGCAGTCCCCTCGGAACAGGGGTTGGGTATGGCTACACCTTC. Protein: CASSPLGTGVGYGYTF.

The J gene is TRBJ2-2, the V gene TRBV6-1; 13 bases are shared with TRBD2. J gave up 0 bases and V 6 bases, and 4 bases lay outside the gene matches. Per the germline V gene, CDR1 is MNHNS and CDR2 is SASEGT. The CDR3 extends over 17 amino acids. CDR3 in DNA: TGTGCCAGCAGGGGACTAGCGGGGCTTACGAACACCGGGGAGCTGTTTTTT. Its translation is CASRGLAGLTNTGELFF.

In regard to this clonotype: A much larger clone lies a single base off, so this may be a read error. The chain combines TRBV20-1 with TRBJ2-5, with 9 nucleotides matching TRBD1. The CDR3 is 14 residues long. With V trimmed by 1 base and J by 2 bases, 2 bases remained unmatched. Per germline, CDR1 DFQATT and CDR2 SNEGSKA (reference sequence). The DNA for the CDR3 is TGCAGTGCTAGAGTGGGGACAGGGCAAGAGACCCAGTACTTC. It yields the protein CSARVGTGQETQYF.

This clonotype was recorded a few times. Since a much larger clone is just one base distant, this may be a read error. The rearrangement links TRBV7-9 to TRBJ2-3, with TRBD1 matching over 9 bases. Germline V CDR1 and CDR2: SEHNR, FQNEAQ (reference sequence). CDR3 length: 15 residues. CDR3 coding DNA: TGTGCCAGCAACTTAAGGGACAGGGGCACAGATACGCAGTATTTT. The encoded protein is CASNLRDRGTDTQYF. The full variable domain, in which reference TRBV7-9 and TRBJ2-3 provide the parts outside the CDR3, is DTGVSQNPRHKITKRGQNVTFRCDPISEHNRLYWYRQTLGQGPEFLTYFQNEAQLEKSRLLSDRFSAERPKGSFSTLEIQRTEQGDSAMYLCASNLRDRGTDTQYFGPGTRLTVL.

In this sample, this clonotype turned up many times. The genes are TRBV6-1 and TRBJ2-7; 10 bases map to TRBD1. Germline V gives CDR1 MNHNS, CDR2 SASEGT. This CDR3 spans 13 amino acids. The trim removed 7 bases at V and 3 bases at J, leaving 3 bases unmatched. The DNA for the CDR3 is TGTGCCAGCACTCGGGACAGGGGCTACGAGCAGTACTTC. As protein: CASTRDRGYEQYF.

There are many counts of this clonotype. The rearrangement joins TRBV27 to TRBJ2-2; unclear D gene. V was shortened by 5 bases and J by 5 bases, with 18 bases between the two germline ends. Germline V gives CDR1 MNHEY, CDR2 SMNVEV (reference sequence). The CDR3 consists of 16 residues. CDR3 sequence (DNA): TGTGCCAGCAGTCCGTCGACGGCGACCGTTACCGGGGAGCTGTTTTTT. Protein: CASSPSTATVTGELFF.

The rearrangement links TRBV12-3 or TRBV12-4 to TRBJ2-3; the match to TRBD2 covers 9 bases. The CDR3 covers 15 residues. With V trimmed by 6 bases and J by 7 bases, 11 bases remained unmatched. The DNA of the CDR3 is TGTGCCAGCAGCGCAAGACTAGCGGAAGAATATACGCAGTATTTT. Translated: CASSARLAEEYTQYF.

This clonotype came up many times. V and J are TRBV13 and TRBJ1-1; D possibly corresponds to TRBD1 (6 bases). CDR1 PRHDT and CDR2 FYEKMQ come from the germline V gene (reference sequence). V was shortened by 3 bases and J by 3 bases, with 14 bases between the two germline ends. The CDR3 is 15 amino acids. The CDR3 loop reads CASSFRDGGHTEAFF. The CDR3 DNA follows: TGTGCCAGCAGCTTTAGGGATGGGGGGCACACTGAAGCTTTCTTT.

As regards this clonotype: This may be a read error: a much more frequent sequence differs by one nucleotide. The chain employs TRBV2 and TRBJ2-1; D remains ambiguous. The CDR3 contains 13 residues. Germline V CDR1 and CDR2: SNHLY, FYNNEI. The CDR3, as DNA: TGTGCCGGCAGTGAGACGCGATACAATGAGCAGTTCTTC. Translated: CAGSETRYNEQFF.

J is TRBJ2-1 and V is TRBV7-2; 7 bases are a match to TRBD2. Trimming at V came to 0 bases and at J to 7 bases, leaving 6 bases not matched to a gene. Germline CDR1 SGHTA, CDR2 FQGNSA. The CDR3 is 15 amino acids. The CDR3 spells CASSLAGGRRNEQFF. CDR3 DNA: TGTGCCAGCAGCTTAGCGGGAGGGAGGAGGAATGAGCAGTTCTTC.

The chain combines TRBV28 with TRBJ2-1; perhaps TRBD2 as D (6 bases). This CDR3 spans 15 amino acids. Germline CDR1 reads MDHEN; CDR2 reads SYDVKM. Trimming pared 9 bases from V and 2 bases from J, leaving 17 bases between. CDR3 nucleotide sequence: TGTGCCAGAAGTCTTAGCGGAACCCCCTACAATGAGCAGTTCTTC. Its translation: CARSLSGTPYNEQFF. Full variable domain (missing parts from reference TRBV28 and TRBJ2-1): DVKVTQSSRYLVKRTGEKVFLECVQDMDHENMFWYRQDPGLGLRLIYFSYDVKMKEKGDIPEGYSVSREKKERFSLILESASTNQTSMYLCARSLSGTPYNEQFFGPGTRLTVL.

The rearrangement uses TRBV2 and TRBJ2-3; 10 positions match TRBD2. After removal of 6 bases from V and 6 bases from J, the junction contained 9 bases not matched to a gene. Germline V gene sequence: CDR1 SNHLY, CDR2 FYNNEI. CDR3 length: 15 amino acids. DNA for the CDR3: TGTGCCAGCAGGGGGACTAGCGTGAGCAGTGATACGCAGTATTTT. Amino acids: CASRGTSVSSDTQYF.

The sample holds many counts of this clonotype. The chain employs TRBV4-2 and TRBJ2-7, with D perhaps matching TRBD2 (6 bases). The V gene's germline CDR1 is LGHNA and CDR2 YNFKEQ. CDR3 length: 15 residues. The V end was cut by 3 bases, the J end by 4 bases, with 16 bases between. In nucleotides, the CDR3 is TGTGCCAGCAGCCATGCAACCCTCGGGGGATACGAGCAGTACTTC. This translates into CASSHATLGGYEQYF.

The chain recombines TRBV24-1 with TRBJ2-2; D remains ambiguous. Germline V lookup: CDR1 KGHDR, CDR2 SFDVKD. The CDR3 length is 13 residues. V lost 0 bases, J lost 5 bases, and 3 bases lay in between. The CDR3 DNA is TGTGCCACCAGTGATTTGCCTACCGGGGAGCTGTTTTTT. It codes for CATSDLPTGELFF.

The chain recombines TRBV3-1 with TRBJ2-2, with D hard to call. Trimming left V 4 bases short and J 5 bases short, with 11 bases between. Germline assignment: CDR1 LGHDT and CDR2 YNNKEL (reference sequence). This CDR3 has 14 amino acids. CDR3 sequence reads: CASSRLERTGELFF. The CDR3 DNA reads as TGTGCCAGCAGCCGCCTCGAGCGAACCGGGGAGCTGTTTTTT.

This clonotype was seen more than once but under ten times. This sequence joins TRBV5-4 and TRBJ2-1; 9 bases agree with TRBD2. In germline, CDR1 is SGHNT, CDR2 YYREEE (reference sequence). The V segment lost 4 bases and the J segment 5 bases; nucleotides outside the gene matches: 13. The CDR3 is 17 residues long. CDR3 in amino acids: CASSPARPSGTNNEQFF. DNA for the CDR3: TGTGCCAGCAGCCCTGCTAGGCCTAGCGGGACAAACAATGAGCAGTTCTTC.

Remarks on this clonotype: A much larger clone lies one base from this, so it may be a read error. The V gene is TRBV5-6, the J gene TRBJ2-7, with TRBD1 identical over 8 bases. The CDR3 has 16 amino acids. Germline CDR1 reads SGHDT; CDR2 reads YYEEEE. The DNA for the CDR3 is TGTGCCAGAAGCTTGGCCGGACAGGGTCCCTCCTACGAGCAGTACTTC. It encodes CARSLAGQGPSYEQYF.

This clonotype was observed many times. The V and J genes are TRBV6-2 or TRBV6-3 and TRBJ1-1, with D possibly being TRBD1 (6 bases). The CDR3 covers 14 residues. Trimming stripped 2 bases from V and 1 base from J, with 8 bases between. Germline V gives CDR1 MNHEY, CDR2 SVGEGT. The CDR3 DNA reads TGTGCCAGCAGTTACGGACAGACGAACACTGAAGCTTTCTTT. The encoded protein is CASSYGQTNTEAFF.